These 10 T cell receptor beta chains were sequenced from one sample in a study of patients and donors after allogeneic stem cell transplantation. TCRdb independently ran MiXCR on the RT-PCR reads; one entry per CDR3 protein. Among about 160,000 distinct CDR3 sequences listed, about 24% were seen once. The sample consisted of blood, either unsorted or a sorted T cell fraction (not recorded which). These receptor sequences come from a human donor who was either an allogeneic HSCT recipient or a stem cell or donor lymphocyte infusion donor (not recorded which). It is not recorded whose cells these are; they may come from a transplant donor.

This clonotype was detected a few times. The chain is built from TRBV5-1 and TRBJ1-1; 9 bases fit TRBD1. The trim removed 3 bases at V and 0 bases at J, leaving 6 bases unmatched. Germline V gene data show CDR1 as SGHRS and CDR2 as YFSETQ. This CDR3 region has 16 residues. The CDR3 region has the DNA TGCGCCAGCAGCTCGCGGGGACAGGGCATGAACACTGAAGCTTTCTTT. This sequence encodes CASSSRGQGMNTEAFF.

Only a few counts were recorded for this clonotype. This chain joins TRBV29-1 and TRBJ2-2; 9 positions match TRBD1. Germline trimming cut 4 bases from V and 1 base from J; bases unmatched to any gene: 4. CDR3 size: 15 residues. The germline V gene encodes CDR1 SQVTM and CDR2 ANQGSEA. The DNA for the CDR3 is TGCAGCGTTGCGGGGGGACAGGGGAACACCGGGGAGCTGTTTTTT. Its translation is CSVAGGQGNTGELFF.

V gene TRBV5-1 combines with J gene TRBJ1-6, with 7 positions matching TRBD1. This CDR3 is built from 15 residues. CDR1 and CDR2 (germline): SGHRS, YFSETQ. V was pared by 4 bases and J by 5 bases, with 6 bases of the junction left unmatched. The CDR3 region is CASSEGQVNNSPLHF. In DNA form, the CDR3 reads TGCGCCAGCAGCGAAGGACAGGTTAATAATTCACCCCTCCACTTT.

This clonotype was observed at least ten times. J is TRBJ1-1 and V is TRBV5-1; D is uncertain. Germline V CDR1 and CDR2: SGHRS, YFSETQ. CDR3 length: 11 residues. The V end lost 0 bases, the J end lost 8 bases, and 5 bases lay between the germline ends. The CDR3 coding sequence is TGCGCCAGCAGCTTGGGGCTAGAAGCTTTCTTT. It encodes CASSLGLEAFF.

This clonotype has more than one count but fewer than ten. CDR3 sequence: CASSSRDRTEAFF. The CDR3 bases are TGCGCCAGCAGCTCCAGGGATCGCACTGAAGCTTTCTTT. V is TRBV5-1 and J is TRBJ1-1; D is perhaps TRBD1 (5 bases). Germline V gives CDR1 SGHRS, CDR2 YFSETQ. CDR3 length: 13 residues. Trimming took 3 bases from V and 4 from J, leaving 10 bases between them.

The chain links TRBV18 to TRBJ1-4; perhaps TRBD1 as D (6 bases). Germline CDR1 reads KGHSH; CDR2 reads LQKENI. V gave up 3 bases and J gave up 8 bases, with 13 bases separating them. The CDR3 extends over 14 amino acids. CDR3: CASSPSGTTEKLFF. DNA for the CDR3: TGTGCCAGCTCACCTTCCGGGACAACAGAAAAACTGTTTTTT.

This clonotype was recorded a few times. The chain is built from TRBV10-3 and TRBJ1-5; possibly TRBD1 for D (6 bases). Deletions cut 3 bases from V and 2 bases from J, with 14 bases between. The CDR3 extends over 16 amino acids. The germline V gene has CDR1 ENHRY and CDR2 SYGVKD. The CDR3 sequence: CAISDPEAGGNQPQHF. The CDR3 coding sequence is TGTGCCATCAGTGATCCCGAGGCAGGGGGCAATCAGCCCCAGCATTTT.

This clonotype has at least ten counts. The V and J genes are TRBV20-1 and TRBJ1-1; D remains ambiguous. Trimming took 5 bases from V and 2 from J, leaving 6 bases between them. From germline, CDR1 is DFQATT and CDR2 SNEGSKA (reference sequence). The CDR3 extends over 11 amino acids. In nucleotides, the CDR3 is TGCAGTGCTCCCCGCAACACTGAAGCTTTCTTT. Protein product: CSAPRNTEAFF.

J is TRBJ2-1 and V is TRBV12-3 or TRBV12-4; D gene unclear. The V and J ends lost 2 bases and 3 bases respectively, with 11 bases between them. CDR3 length: 15 amino acids. DNA for the CDR3: TGTGCCAGCAGTTTAAGAGCCCAGAGCTACAATGAGCAGTTCTTC. Translation: CASSLRAQSYNEQFF.

Written as DNA, the CDR3 is TGCAGTGCAAATTCTGGGGCTAACTCCTACGAGCAGTACTTC. It translates to CSANSGANSYEQYF. This rearrangement joins TRBV20-1 to TRBJ2-7, with TRBD1 as a possible D gene (5 bases). V was cut by 6 bases and J by 0 bases, with 15 bases left in between. In germline, CDR1 is DFQATT, CDR2 SNEGSKA (reference sequence). There are 14 residues in the CDR3.